This record looks at one TCR beta chain sequence and its context. Germline values: CDR1 ENHRY, CDR2 SYGVKD. Unmatched junction bases numbered 22, after V lost 6 bases and J lost 2 bases. The CDR3 is 20 residues long. Enrollment of patients from Seattle took place during active infection, with longitudinal follow-up. The data belong to a study of blood T cell repertoires in COVID-19. In the study overall: T cells, B-cell-depleted T cells, or PBMCs provided the cDNA or gDNA that served as material.

Per the study methods: Reference gene primer amplification gave estimated nucleated cell counts. Sequenced by immunoSEQ multiplex PCR; TCRdb stores in-frame clones only, minus some. That table furnishes V, J and clone size, whereas the DNA furnished D and trimming. The sample consists of some 150,000 clones, 83% of them appearing once. The sample taken for sequencing was peripheral blood. This receptor was obtained from a woman aged 60-75 years with COVID-19, enrolled during active disease. V gene TRBV10-3 combines with J gene TRBJ2-5, with 9 positions matching TRBD1. The CDR3 sequence: CAISIDGTGSQGGRQETQYF. CDR3 sequence (DNA): TGTGCCATCAGCATCGACGGGACAGGGTCCCAGGGAGGGAGACAAGAGACCCAGTACTTC.